One and the same sample provided the 23 T cell receptor beta chains below, sequenced in a study of cytomegalovirus exposure and HLA in healthy donors. PCR used 60 Vbeta primers and 13 Jbeta primers. The data were produced by immunoSEQ multiplex PCR, yet TCRdb's version contains in-frame clones alone and is incomplete. The profile shows around 110,000 clones, approximately 80% of them singletons. Sequencing used PBMCs. These receptors all come from a young woman in good health and CMV-seronegative.

Regarding this clone: The sample carries other DNA sequences with the same CDR3. The chain combines TRBV28 with TRBJ2-7; D is perhaps TRBD1 (5 bases). V dropped 6 bases and J dropped 2 bases, with 23 bases sitting between them. This CDR3 is 17 amino acids long. Per germline, CDR1 MDHEN and CDR2 SYDVKM. CDR3 in amino acids: CASSPRLSGITAYEQYF. The CDR3 nucleotides are TGTGCCAGCAGCCCCCGCCTGTCAGGGATTACCGCCTACGAGCAGTACTTC.

In its sample, this clone was seen once. The chain uses TRBV7-8 and TRBJ2-5; weak D call: TRBD2 (6 bases). The DNA end is a closer match to TRBJ2-7, so the J assignment may be wrong. Germline assignment: CDR1 SGHVS and CDR2 FQNEAQ. The CDR3 sequence is 16 residues long. Written as DNA, the CDR3 is TGTGCCAGCAGCTTAGAGGTAGCGGTGATCTCCTACGAGCAGTACTTC. It yields the protein CASSLEVAVISYEQYF.

The gene calls are TRBV7-2 and TRBJ1-2, with no clear D. Trimming cost V 1 base and J 4 bases, with 10 bases left between them. This CDR3 spans 14 amino acids. Germline-derived CDR1 and CDR2 are SGHTA and FQGNSA. In DNA form, the CDR3 reads TGTGCCAGCAGCTTAGAAGTGGCGGCCTATGGCTACACCTTC. This encodes CASSLEVAAYGYTF.

The chain carries TRBV28 and TRBJ1-5, with 9 bases that match TRBD1. This CDR3 spans 15 amino acids. Trimming at V came to 4 bases and at J to 9 bases, leaving 10 bases not matched to a gene. The V gene's germline CDR1 is MDHEN and CDR2 SYDVKM. CDR3 protein: CASSSTGTGYRPQHF. The CDR3 coding sequence is TGTGCCAGCAGTTCAACCGGGACAGGGTATCGGCCCCAGCATTTT.

This clone was found once. The V gene is TRBV14, the J gene TRBJ2-1, with TRBD2 matching over 10 bases. Germline values: CDR1 SGHDN, CDR2 FVKESK. There are 19 residues in the CDR3. Germline trimming cut 0 bases from V and 8 bases from J; bases unmatched to any gene: 16. The CDR3 region has the DNA TGTGCCAGCAGCCAAGATACGCCTAGCGGGAGATATCTAAGCGATGAGCAGTTCTTC. It specifies CASSQDTPSGRYLSDEQFF.

J is TRBJ1-3 and V is TRBV12-5, with D uncertain. CDR1 is LGHNT and CDR2 is FRNRAP in the germline V gene. The CDR3 runs to 13 residues. Trimming took 5 bases from V and 0 from J, leaving 5 bases between them. The CDR3: CASGLYSGNTIYF. In nucleotides, the CDR3 is TGTGCTAGTGGTCTATACTCTGGAAACACCATATATTTT. The variable domain in full, with the rest retrieved from reference TRBV12-5 and TRBJ1-3, is DARVTQTPRHKVTEMGQEVTMRCQPILGHNTVFWYRQTMMQGLELLAYFRNRAPLDDSGMPKDRFSAEMPDATLATLKIQPSEPRDSAVYFCASGLYSGNTIYFGEGSWLTVV.

The chain has TRBV27 and TRBJ1-5, with TRBD1 as a possible D gene (6 bases). The length of the CDR3 is 15 residues. Germline CDR1 MNHEY, CDR2 SMNVEV (reference sequence). With 6 bases removed from V and 2 bases from J, the gap between germline ends came to 14 bases. CDR3 DNA: TGTGCCAGCAGCGAGGGGGGGCATGGCAATCAGCCCCAGCATTTT. It encodes CASSEGGHGNQPQHF.

The chain is built from TRBV4-2 and TRBJ2-7; 14 nucleotides align to TRBD2. This CDR3 spans 18 amino acids. The junction had 9 bases not matched to a gene; V was cut back by 0 bases and J by 5 bases. Germline loops: CDR1 LGHNA, CDR2 YNFKEQ. The CDR3 here is CASSQDVGGLAGADEQYF. DNA for the CDR3: TGTGCCAGCAGCCAAGATGTCGGGGGACTAGCGGGAGCCGACGAGCAGTACTTC.

This clone was found a few times. This chain joins TRBV2 and TRBJ1-2, with 7 positions matching TRBD1. The CDR3 is 12 residues long. The trim removed 6 bases at V and 4 bases at J, leaving 2 bases unmatched. Germline values: CDR1 SNHLY, CDR2 FYNNEI. This chain's CDR3 is CASRGTAYGYTF. The CDR3 nucleotides read TGTGCCAGCAGAGGGACAGCCTATGGCTACACCTTC.

The chain has TRBV25-1 and TRBJ2-3; 11 bases map to TRBD2. The CDR3 sequence is 17 residues long. V gave up 3 bases and J gave up 0 bases; unmatched junction bases: 5. Per the germline V gene, CDR1 is MGHDK and CDR2 is SYGVNS. The CDR3 here is CASSDRRTSGSTDTQYF. In nucleotides, the CDR3 is TGTGCCAGCAGTGATCGGAGGACTAGCGGGAGCACAGATACGCAGTATTTT. The whole variable domain, remainder taken from reference TRBV25-1 and TRBJ2-3, is EADIYQTPRYLVIGTGKKITLECSQTMGHDKMYWYQQDPGMELHLIHYSYGVNSTEKGDLSSESTVSRIRTEHFPLTLESARPSHTSQYLCASSDRRTSGSTDTQYFGPGTRLTVL.

This chain uses TRBV7-8 with TRBJ2-3, with 7 bases lining up with TRBD2. V lost 5 bases to trimming and J lost 2 bases; unmatched junction nucleotides: 13. There are 17 residues in the CDR3. CDR1 and CDR2 (germline): SGHVS, FQNEAQ. CDR3 amino acids: CASSPRDGLGPTDTQYF. DNA of the CDR3: TGTGCCAGCAGCCCAAGAGATGGACTAGGGCCCACAGATACGCAGTATTTT.

This clone appeared once. The chain has TRBV19 and TRBJ1-2; 8 nucleotides agree with TRBD1. The CDR3 totals 12 residues. Germline CDR1 and CDR2: LNHDA and SQIVND (reference sequence). With V trimmed by 5 bases and J by 6 bases, 2 bases remained unmatched. Here the CDR3 DNA reads TGTGCCAGTAGTCTGACAGGGGATGGCTACACCTTC. This codes for CASSLTGDGYTF.

The chain has TRBV6-1 and TRBJ1-2; D is possibly TRBD1 (5 bases). The CDR3 totals 14 residues. Germline CDR1 and CDR2: MNHNS and SASEGT. V dropped 3 bases and J dropped 0 bases, with 8 bases sitting between them. The CDR3 bases are TGTGCCAGCAGTGACAGGGCCTCTAACTATGGCTACACCTTC. Translated, it gives CASSDRASNYGYTF.

J is TRBJ1-1 and V is TRBV15; 9 positions agree with TRBD1. The V segment lost 4 bases and the J segment 11 bases; nucleotides outside the gene matches: 11. Germline values: CDR1 LNHNV, CDR2 YYDKDF (reference sequence). There are 14 residues in the CDR3. The CDR3 DNA sequence: TGTGCCACCAGCAACCGGGAGGGGACAGGGTCTGCTTTCTTT. Protein sequence: CATSNREGTGSAFF. Drawing the rest from reference TRBV15 and TRBJ1-1, the complete variable domain is DAMVIQNPRYQVTQFGKPVTLSCSQTLNHNVMYWYQQKSSQAPKLLFHYYDKDFNNEADTPDNFQSRRPNTSFCFLDIRSPGLGDTAMYLCATSNREGTGSAFFGQGTRLTVV.

This clone was counted once. The CDR3 spells CASSLGRGINEQFF. The CDR3 nucleotides read TGTGCCAGCAGCTTAGGGCGCGGGATTAATGAGCAGTTCTTC. The chain joins TRBV7-9 to TRBJ2-1; perhaps TRBD2 as D (6 bases). V gave up 1 base and J gave up 7 bases, with 11 bases separating them. The CDR3 runs 14 residues. In germline, CDR1 is SEHNR, CDR2 FQNEAQ (reference sequence).

The sample holds one count of this clone. V and J are TRBV28 and TRBJ2-3; 9 bases are a match to TRBD2. The CDR3 contains 15 residues. The germline CDR1 and CDR2 sequences are MDHEN and SYDVKM. J was trimmed by 2 bases and V by 3 bases; bases with no gene match: 3. CDR3 in amino acids: CASSFPSGVTDTQYF. CDR3 DNA: TGTGCCAGCAGTTTTCCTAGCGGGGTCACAGATACGCAGTATTTT.

In this sample, this clone turned up a few times. The rearrangement links TRBV19 to TRBJ2-7; 13 bases are shared with TRBD2. CDR1 is LNHDA and CDR2 is SQIVND in the germline V gene (reference sequence). Germline trimming cut 7 bases from V and 7 bases from J; bases unmatched to any gene: 10. The CDR3 sequence is 15 residues long. The chain's CDR3 is CASTRTSGRDEEQYF. The CDR3 DNA reads TGTGCCAGTACTAGGACTAGCGGGAGAGATGAGGAGCAGTACTTC.

This chain connects TRBV4-3 to TRBJ2-3, with TRBD2 matching 8 bases. The CDR3 extends over 14 amino acids. The V gene's germline CDR1 is LGHNA and CDR2 YSLEER. V was pared by 4 bases and J by 5 bases, with 5 bases of the junction left unmatched. CDR3 sequence (DNA): TGCGCCAGCAGCCCGACCCGGGGGGGAGATACGCAGTATTTT. This sequence encodes CASSPTRGGDTQYF.

The V call is TRBV18, the J call TRBJ2-3; 7 bases line up with TRBD2. The CDR3 has 15 residues. V shed 4 bases and J 0 bases; nucleotides not matched to a gene: 4. CDR1 is KGHSH and CDR2 is LQKENI in the germline V gene. The CDR3 sequence is CASSRTSDSTDTQYF. The CDR3 nucleotides read TGTGCCAGCTCACGAACTAGCGATAGCACAGATACGCAGTATTTT.

This clone was recorded a few times. Other DNA sequences in this sample translate to the same CDR3. This chain connects TRBV11-2 to TRBJ2-1, with D tentatively TRBD1 (5 bases). CDR3 length: 12 residues. The V gene's germline CDR1 is SGHAT and CDR2 FQNNGV. V shed 2 bases and J shed 7 bases, with 6 bases lying between them. The CDR3 nucleotides are TGTGCCAGCAGCTTACAGGGAAATGAGCAGTTCTTC. It yields the protein CASSLQGNEQFF.

The CDR3 nucleotides are TGCGCCAGCAGCCCTTGGACTAGCGGAGGGGGAGAGCAGTACTTC. Its translation: CASSPWTSGGGEQYF. The chain carries TRBV5-1 and TRBJ2-7, with TRBD2 matching over 10 bases. CDR1 is SGHRS, CDR2 YFSETQ, per germline. This CDR3 is 15 amino acids long. V lost 4 bases and J lost 7; bases outside the gene matches: 11.

J is TRBJ1-1 and V is TRBV5-1; 8 nucleotides align to TRBD1. V shed 1 base and J 7 bases; nucleotides not matched to a gene: 3. The CDR3 contains 13 residues. Germline lookup yields CDR1 SGHRS and CDR2 YFSETQ. The chain's CDR3 is CASSLSGTGEAFF. CDR3 coding DNA: TGCGCCAGCAGCTTGTCGGGGACAGGTGAAGCTTTCTTT.

The rearrangement joins TRBV27 to TRBJ2-6; 11 bases are shared with TRBD1. The junction had 6 bases not matched to a gene; V was cut back by 2 bases and J by 0 bases. CDR3 length: 19 residues. CDR1 is MNHEY, CDR2 SMNVEV, per germline (reference sequence). The CDR3 sequence: CASSLDHGTGGSGANVLTF. CDR3 DNA sequence: TGTGCCAGCAGTTTAGATCATGGGACAGGGGGCTCTGGGGCCAACGTCCTGACTTTC. The whole variable domain, filled in from reference TRBV27 and TRBJ2-6, reads EAQVTQNPRYLITVTGKKLTVTCSQNMNHEYMSWYRQDPGLGLRQIYYSMNVEVTDKGDVPEGYKVSRKEKRNFPLILESPSPNQTSLYFCASSLDHGTGGSGANVLTFGAGSRLTVL.